This note documents a single T cell receptor beta chain sequence. Germline V gene data show CDR1 as SGDLS and CDR2 as YYNGEE. V dropped 4 bases and J dropped 8; count of bases not matched to a gene: 9. The CDR3 is 14 residues long. Donors comprised only Caucasian adults living in Nashville, Tennessee. A deep-level run was used for the assay. TCRdb's table, derived via immunoSEQ multiplex PCR, lists solely in-frame clones and lacks some. This sample carries 400,000 or so clones, approximately 97% of them seen once, and the ten largest clones take 0.25% to 0.35%. The data belong to a study of shared clonotypes between healthy human individuals. On the study more broadly: Per-donor plates numbered three CD4 naive, three CD4 memory, two CD8 naive and one CD8 memory.

The TCR comes from a man aged 25 to 40 in good health. The sequencing input was memory CD8+ T cells sorted from blood. Indicated subset: CD45RO+ cells pooled with CCR7-negative TemRA cells. The chain combines TRBV9 with TRBJ2-1; TRBD2 matches 7 bases. CDR3 in amino acids: CASSPPRGEYEQFF. Here the CDR3 DNA reads TGTGCCAGCAGCCCCCCCCGGGGGGAGTATGAGCAGTTCTTC.